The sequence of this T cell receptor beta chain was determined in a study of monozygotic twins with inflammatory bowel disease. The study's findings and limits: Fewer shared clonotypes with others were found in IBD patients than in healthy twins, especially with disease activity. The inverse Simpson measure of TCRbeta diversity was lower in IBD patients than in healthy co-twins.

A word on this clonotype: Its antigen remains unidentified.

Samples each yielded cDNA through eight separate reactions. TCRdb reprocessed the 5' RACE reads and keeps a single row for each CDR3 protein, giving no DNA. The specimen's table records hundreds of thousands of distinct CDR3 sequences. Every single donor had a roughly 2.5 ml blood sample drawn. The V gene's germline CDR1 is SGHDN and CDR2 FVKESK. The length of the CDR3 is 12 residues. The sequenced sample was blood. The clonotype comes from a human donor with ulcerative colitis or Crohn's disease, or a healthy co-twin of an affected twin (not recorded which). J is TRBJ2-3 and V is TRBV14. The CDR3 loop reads CASSHGRDTQYF.